These 22 T cell receptor beta chains were all obtained from the same sample, sequenced in a study of molecular identifiers for immune sequencing clone quantification. TCRdb reanalysed the PCR reads using MiXCR and keeps one entry per CDR3 protein. The sample includes around 480,000 distinct CDR3 sequences, 20% to 25% of them seen just once. Sequencing was carried out using naive CD8+ T cells from blood, with Jurkat cell RNA spiked in. The subset was: FACS-sorted CD8+CD4-CCR7+CD45RA+ naive T cells. The receptor source for this set is a human donor in good health. Some libraries in this study had Jurkat cell RNA spiked in.

Concerning this clonotype itself: A read error may explain this, as a much larger clone is one base away. The CDR3 spells CASSPLTASYEQYF. The CDR3 coding sequence is TGTGCCAGCAGCCCGCTGACAGCCTCCTACGAGCAGTACTTC. This rearrangement joins TRBV7-9 to TRBJ2-7, with a possible D match to TRBD1 (5 bases). CDR1 and CDR2 (germline): SEHNR, FQNEAQ (reference sequence). The CDR3 totals 14 residues. V gave up 5 bases and J gave up 0 bases, with 11 bases separating them.

The chain is built from TRBV5-3 and TRBJ2-7; TRBD1 matches 8 bases. TRBV5-3 belongs to the ORF category, with a function that is uncertain. The CDR3 is 16 residues long. The trim removed 8 bases at V and 1 base at J, leaving 14 bases unmatched. The DNA for the CDR3 is TGTGCCAGCAGCGCCACGCCGGGACAGGCATCCTACGAGCAGTACTTC. It is translated as CASSATPGQASYEQYF.

The sample holds a few counts of this clonotype. The chain employs TRBV4-3 and TRBJ2-7; D may be TRBD1 or TRBD2 (6 bases each). V lost 1 base and J 4 bases, leaving 14 bases between the germline ends. Germline V gene lookup returns CDR1 LGHNA and CDR2 YSLEER. This CDR3 is built from 15 residues. DNA of the CDR3: TGCGCCAGCAGCCAAGCCACCGGAGGGGGGTACGAGCAGTACTTC. It encodes CASSQATGGGYEQYF.

To note about this clonotype: This may arise from a read error, as a much more abundant clone is one base away. This sequence joins TRBV6-6 and TRBJ2-3; tentatively, D is TRBD1 (5 bases). CDR1 and CDR2 (germline): MNHNY, SVGAGI (reference sequence). The ends were cut back, 1 base at V and 5 bases at J, with 13 bases in the middle. CDR3 size: 15 residues. The CDR3 DNA follows: TGTGCCAGCAGTTACTGGGGCCCGTACATAGATACGCAGTATTTT. This gives the protein CASSYWGPYIDTQYF.

For this clonotype: A much larger clone differs by one base, so this may be a read error. Likely a read error: the CDR3 ends without its conserved phenylalanine or tryptophan. This chain's CDR3 is CASSPSAARSYEQYS. The CDR3 DNA follows: TGTGCCAGCAGTCCGAGTGCGGCGAGATCCTACGAGCAGTACTCC. J is TRBJ2-7 and V is TRBV3-1; D remains ambiguous. The germline V and J ends were trimmed by 6 bases and 1 base, with 16 bases remaining between them. This CDR3 has 15 amino acids. Germline V gives CDR1 LGHDT, CDR2 YNNKEL (reference sequence).

This clonotype was counted only a few times. The V gene is TRBV27, the J gene TRBJ2-7, with 10 bases identical to TRBD2. CDR1 is MNHEY and CDR2 is SMNVEV in the germline V gene (reference sequence). The CDR3 runs to 18 residues. J lost 3 bases, V lost 6 bases, and 17 bases had no gene match. The CDR3 protein is CASSPHFGLAGDIYEQYF. The CDR3 nucleotides read TGTGCCAGCAGCCCGCATTTTGGGCTAGCGGGGGATATCTACGAGCAGTACTTC.

This clonotype was seen a handful of times. V and J are TRBV11-2 and TRBJ2-1; TRBD2 matches 11 bases. With V trimmed by 5 bases and J by 0 bases, 9 bases remained unmatched. Germline V lookup: CDR1 SGHAT, CDR2 FQNNGV. The CDR3 runs to 18 residues. In DNA, the CDR3 is TGTGCCAGCAGCGACGGACTAGCGGGCCGAAGCTCCTACAATGAGCAGTTCTTC. Translating it yields CASSDGLAGRSSYNEQFF. The complete variable domain, with remaining parts taken from reference TRBV11-2 and TRBJ2-1, reads EAGVAQSPRYKIIEKRQSVAFWCNPISGHATLYWYQQILGQGPKLLIQFQNNGVVDDSQLPKDRFSAERLKGVDSTLKIQPAKLEDSAVYLCASSDGLAGRSSYNEQFFGPGTRLTVL.

In this sample, this clonotype turned up a few times. The V gene is TRBV12-3 or TRBV12-4, the J gene TRBJ1-2, with a possible D match to TRBD1 (6 bases). The CDR3 consists of 12 residues. The ends were cut back, 2 bases at V and 5 bases at J, with 6 bases in the middle. CDR3 region: CASSLQGYGYTF. As DNA, the CDR3 is TGTGCCAGCAGTTTACAGGGGTATGGCTACACCTTC.

This clonotype was seen more than once but under ten times. The V call is TRBV4-3, the J call TRBJ2-5; 8 bases line up with TRBD1. The J segment lost 5 bases and the V segment lost 0 bases, leaving 8 bases of the junction unmatched. CDR3 size: 16 residues. The V gene's germline CDR1 is LGHNA and CDR2 YSLEER. The CDR3 spells CASSQDRQGARETQYF. DNA for the CDR3: TGCGCCAGCAGCCAAGATCGTCAGGGGGCGCGGGAGACCCAGTACTTC.

About this clonotype: A clone one base away is much larger, so this may be a read error. The chain recombines TRBV13 with TRBJ1-1; weak D call: TRBD1 (5 bases). This CDR3 spans 14 amino acids. Trimming took off 5 bases at V and 5 bases at J, with 15 bases between the two ends. CDR1 is PRHDT, CDR2 FYEKMQ, per germline (reference sequence). The CDR3 sequence: CASSLRDPGTEAFF. The CDR3 nucleotides are TGTGCCAGCAGCCTCCGGGACCCTGGAACTGAAGCTTTCTTT.

In this sample, this clonotype turned up many times. This rearrangement joins TRBV11-2 to TRBJ2-1; D gene ambiguous. The CDR3 is 15 amino acids. Germline values: CDR1 SGHAT, CDR2 FQNNGV. V lost 2 bases and J 5 bases, leaving 13 bases between the germline ends. CDR3 protein: CASSLLRNKNNEQFF. The CDR3 nucleotides are TGTGCCAGCAGCTTACTCAGAAACAAAAACAATGAGCAGTTCTTC.

This clonotype was seen a few times. CDR3 bases: TGTGCCACCAGTGCCCCGGGACACCCGTACCAAGAGACCCAGTACTTC. It specifies CATSAPGHPYQETQYF. This chain links TRBV24-1 with TRBJ2-5; weak D call: TRBD1 (6 bases). The CDR3 loop spans 16 amino acids. Trimming removed 5 bases from V and 0 bases from J, with 15 bases in between. Looked up from germline, CDR1 is KGHDR and CDR2 is SFDVKD.

In its sample, this clonotype was seen a few times. The gene calls are TRBV29-1 and TRBJ2-1; 9 bases agree with TRBD2. Unmatched junction bases numbered 2, after V lost 5 bases and J lost 0 bases. Germline V lookup: CDR1 SQVTM, CDR2 ANQGSEA. The CDR3 has 14 residues. The CDR3 DNA reads TGCAGCGTTAATAGCGGGAGCTCCTACAATGAGCAGTTCTTC. This encodes CSVNSGSSYNEQFF.

There are a few counts of this clonotype. This rearrangement joins TRBV27 to TRBJ2-3, with TRBD2 matching over 8 bases. Germline values: CDR1 MNHEY, CDR2 SMNVEV (reference sequence). The CDR3 is 20 residues long. The V segment lost 3 bases and the J segment 3 bases; nucleotides outside the gene matches: 20. CDR3 DNA sequence: TGTGCCAGCAGTTTGTGGGGTAGCGGGGTATCCCCCATAATAACAGATACGCAGTATTTT. Its protein product is CASSLWGSGVSPIITDTQYF.

This sequence joins TRBV28 and TRBJ2-1, with 7 bases aligning to TRBD1. The CDR3 is 15 residues long. Germline CDR1 MDHEN, CDR2 SYDVKM. V gave up 5 bases and J gave up 4 bases; unmatched junction bases: 8. The CDR3, as DNA: TGTGCCAGCAGTGGCAGGACAGGAGAGTACAATGAGCAGTTCTTC. It specifies CASSGRTGEYNEQFF.

Details on this clonotype: This clone may be a read error of a much larger clone one base away. This chain uses TRBV6-1 with TRBJ2-3; D is ambiguous. CDR3 size: 13 residues. Per the germline V gene, CDR1 is MNHNS and CDR2 is SASEGT. The CDR3 is CANSLSGSDTQYF. CDR3 nucleotides: TGTGCCAACAGTCTGTCCGGCTCAGATACGCAGTATTTT.

This clonotype came up many times. This chain uses TRBV5-1 with TRBJ2-3, with TRBD1 matching over 10 bases. This CDR3 has 16 residues. Losses at the gene ends were 0 bases for V and 3 bases for J; bases not matched to a gene: 4. Germline assignment: CDR1 SGHRS and CDR2 YFSETQ. The CDR3 region is CASSLGQGALTDTQYF. The CDR3 DNA follows: TGCGCCAGCAGCTTGGGACAGGGGGCTTTGACAGATACGCAGTATTTT.

The chain has TRBV13 and TRBJ2-5; 9 nucleotides line up with TRBD2. Germline V gene lookup returns CDR1 PRHDT and CDR2 FYEKMQ (reference sequence). V shed 5 bases, J shed 7 bases, and the junction held 14 bases outside the gene matches. CDR3 length: 16 residues. The CDR3 region has the DNA TGTGCCAGCAGCATGGGACTAGCCCGTGGGGATGGGACCCAGTACTTC. Protein: CASSMGLARGDGTQYF.

This clonotype appeared many times. The V gene is TRBV19, the J gene TRBJ2-3, with 7 bases that match TRBD1. Per germline, CDR1 LNHDA and CDR2 SQIVND (reference sequence). V trimming: 3 bases; J trimming: 0 bases; junction bases outside the gene matches: 3. The CDR3 is made up of 15 amino acids. This CDR3 is CASSIWTGSTDTQYF. CDR3 DNA sequence: TGTGCCAGTAGTATTTGGACAGGAAGCACAGATACGCAGTATTTT.

In its sample, this clonotype was seen a few times. V usage is TRBV5-1 and J usage is TRBJ2-3; 10 bases are a match to TRBD2. This CDR3 is 16 amino acids long. V trimming: 1 base; J trimming: 3 bases; junction bases outside the gene matches: 5. The germline V gene encodes CDR1 SGHRS and CDR2 YFSETQ. The CDR3 spells CASSLKLAGVTDTQYF. CDR3 sequence (DNA): TGCGCCAGCAGCTTGAAGCTAGCGGGAGTAACAGATACGCAGTATTTT.

In this sample, this clonotype turned up many times. The chain is built from TRBV19 and TRBJ1-1, with D possibly TRBD1 on 5 matching bases. The CDR3 extends over 15 amino acids. V lost 3 bases, J lost 0 bases, and 11 bases lay in between. CDR1 and CDR2 (germline): LNHDA, SQIVND (reference sequence). In nucleotides, the CDR3 is TGTGCCAGTAGTATTTACGGGGGTCTGAACACTGAAGCTTTCTTT. This gives the protein CASSIYGGLNTEAFF. Drawing the rest from reference TRBV19 and TRBJ1-1, the complete variable domain is DGGITQSPKYLFRKEGQNVTLSCEQNLNHDAMYWYRQDPGQGLRLIYYSQIVNDFQKGDIAEGYSVSREKKESFPLTVTSAQKNPTAFYLCASSIYGGLNTEAFFGQGTRLTVV.

Points on this clonotype: A much larger clone lies a single base off, so this may be a read error. V and J are TRBV9 and TRBJ2-3; possibly TRBD2 for D (5 bases). The CDR3 covers 12 residues. The germline V gene encodes CDR1 SGDLS and CDR2 YYNGEE. Trimming left V 10 bases short and J 4 bases short, with 13 bases between. The CDR3, as DNA: TGTGCCTGCGAGGGAATATCAGATACGCAGTATTTT. Amino acids: CACEGISDTQYF.